The 11 T cell receptor beta chains given below trace back to one sample, sequenced in a study of cytomegalovirus exposure and HLA in healthy donors. PCR employed 60 Vbeta and 13 Jbeta primers. Repertoires were generated with immunoSEQ multiplex PCR, while TCRdb's copy carries only in-frame clones and drops some. Of approximately 200,000 clones listed, around 74% are singletons. The sequenced material came from PBMCs. The receptors stem from a girl aged 5 to 17 in good health and CMV-seropositive.

The gene calls are TRBV6-5 and TRBJ2-1; TRBD2 might be the D (5 bases). V lost 6 bases, J lost 13 bases, and 16 bases lay in between. There are 12 residues in the CDR3. Per germline, CDR1 MNHEY and CDR2 SVGAGI. The CDR3 region has the DNA TGTGCCAGCAGCCAGGACGGCCTAGCCCAGTTCTTC. Translated: CASSQDGLAQFF.

The chain joins TRBV11-2 to TRBJ2-5; maybe TRBD2 (6 bases). The CDR3 loop spans 14 amino acids. The germline V and J ends were trimmed by 2 bases and 5 bases, with 12 bases remaining between them. From germline, CDR1 is SGHAT and CDR2 FQNNGV. CDR3 amino acids: CASSLWAAGETQYF. CDR3 bases: TGTGCCAGCAGCTTATGGGCGGCGGGGGAGACCCAGTACTTC.

The chain combines TRBV5-1 with TRBJ2-3; 9 bases fit TRBD2. Germline CDR1 is SGHRS and CDR2 is YFSETQ. Trimming at V came to 3 bases and at J to 5 bases, leaving 7 bases not matched to a gene. The CDR3 covers 15 residues. The CDR3 spells CASSSGSGGGDTQYF. The DNA for the CDR3 is TGCGCCAGCAGCTCGGGTAGCGGGGGTGGAGATACGCAGTATTTT.

This chain joins TRBV6-1 and TRBJ1-2; 8 nucleotides align to TRBD1. This CDR3 contains 15 residues. V shed 5 bases, J shed 5 bases, and the junction held 10 bases outside the gene matches. Looked up from germline, CDR1 is MNHNS and CDR2 is SASEGT. CDR3 protein: CASSPGTGYLYGYTF. In DNA form, the CDR3 reads TGTGCCAGCAGTCCCGGGACAGGTTACCTTTATGGCTACACCTTC.

The J gene is TRBJ1-1, the V gene TRBV19; D may be TRBD1 (5 bases). This CDR3 contains 16 residues. Germline values: CDR1 LNHDA, CDR2 SQIVND (reference sequence). Trimming shortened V by 8 bases and J by 3 bases, and 22 bases separated the two germline ends. The CDR3 DNA follows: TGTGCCAGTCTGCCAGAGGTGGGCAGGGTGGACACTGAAGCTTTCTTT. It yields the protein CASLPEVGRVDTEAFF.

The chain couples TRBV5-4 to TRBJ1-6, with 7 bases identical to TRBD1. The length of the CDR3 is 15 residues. The V segment lost 4 bases and the J segment 8 bases; nucleotides outside the gene matches: 9. In germline, CDR1 is SGHNT, CDR2 YYREEE (reference sequence). Written as DNA, the CDR3 is TGTGCCAGCAGCCATAGACAGGGCCTCGATTCACCCCTCCACTTT. Amino acid sequence: CASSHRQGLDSPLHF.

The rearrangement links TRBV15 to TRBJ2-7, with D maybe TRBD1 (6 bases). Germline CDR1 and CDR2: LNHNV and YYDKDF (reference sequence). CDR3 length: 12 residues. Trimming cost V 5 bases and J 7 bases, with 12 bases left between them. In DNA, the CDR3 is TGTGCCACCAGCGCAACAGGGTGGGAGCAGTACTTC. It is translated as CATSATGWEQYF. The entire variable domain, with the rest obtained from reference TRBV15 and TRBJ2-7, is as follows: DAMVIQNPRYQVTQFGKPVTLSCSQTLNHNVMYWYQQKSSQAPKLLFHYYDKDFNNEADTPDNFQSRRPNTSFCFLDIRSPGLGDTAMYLCATSATGWEQYFGPGTRLTVT.

This clone was counted once. J is TRBJ2-7 and V is TRBV7-2; weak D call: TRBD1 (5 bases). This CDR3 is built from 16 residues. Germline V gives CDR1 SGHTA, CDR2 FQGNSA. Trimming took off 0 bases at V and 3 bases at J, with 15 bases between the two ends. This CDR3 is CASSLALGPYVYEQYF. CDR3 bases: TGTGCCAGCAGCTTAGCCTTGGGGCCTTACGTCTACGAGCAGTACTTC.

This sequence joins TRBV6-5 and TRBJ2-3; perhaps TRBD2 as D (6 bases). V was trimmed by 1 base and J by 0 bases, leaving 8 bases between them. Germline V gene lookup returns CDR1 MNHEY and CDR2 SVGAGI. This CDR3 has 15 amino acids. The CDR3: CASSYLGGSTDTQYF. DNA of the CDR3: TGTGCCAGCAGTTACTTGGGGGGTAGCACAGATACGCAGTATTTT.

This clone appeared a single time. The rearrangement links TRBV10-3 to TRBJ2-3; the D gene is possibly TRBD1 (5 bases). Germline V CDR1 and CDR2: ENHRY, SYGVKD. This CDR3 is built from 14 residues. With 2 bases removed from V and 6 bases from J, the gap between germline ends came to 12 bases. The CDR3 DNA sequence: TGTGCCATCAGTGAGATTGGGGCCCGGGATACGCAGTATTTT. Encoded protein: CAISEIGARDTQYF.

The chain uses TRBV4-3 and TRBJ2-3; D possibly corresponds to TRBD2 (6 bases). The CDR3 runs to 16 residues. Trimming took off 1 base at V and 1 base at J, with 12 bases between the two ends. Germline CDR1 LGHNA, CDR2 YSLEER. The CDR3, as DNA: TGCGCCAGCAGCCAAGTTCACGCTAGCGGCACAGATACGCAGTATTTT. Its protein is CASSQVHASGTDTQYF.